The 6 T cell receptor beta chains presented below share a single source sample, sequenced in a study of OX40 agonist ivuxolimab in advanced cancers. Library preparation was by the immunoSEQ multiplex PCR assay. The table was pulled from immuneACCESS by TCRdb, which kept in-frame rearrangements only. Such tables lose some clones; where checked, under half of the loss comes from unresolved V genes, and the rest has no known cause. The sample table contains some 60,000 clones; only one count was recorded for 86% of them. The ten largest make up about 3.9% of the sample. The sample was CD4+ or CD8+ T cells sorted from blood, taken in a trial of the OX40 agonist ivuxolimab. The receptors derive from an adult with an advanced solid tumor such as melanoma, head and neck, liver or kidney cancer.

This rearrangement joins TRBV7-2 to TRBJ1-1; D not certain. This CDR3 has 14 residues. Trimming shortened V by 5 bases and J by 8 bases, and 18 bases separated the two germline ends. Germline values: CDR1 SGHTA, CDR2 FQGNSA. CDR3 bases: TGTGCCAGCAGCCTCCACCCTCCGCCGGGGGAAGCTTTCTTT. It is translated as CASSLHPPPGEAFF.

The chain uses TRBV10-3 and TRBJ2-3; D is ambiguous. Germline V gene sequence: CDR1 ENHRY, CDR2 SYGVKD. Trimming left V 7 bases short and J 0 bases short, with 11 bases between. This CDR3 spans 14 amino acids. CDR3 sequence: CAIKGAFSTDTQYF. In DNA form, the CDR3 reads TGTGCCATCAAAGGAGCATTTAGCACAGATACGCAGTATTTT.

This sequence joins TRBV5-4 and TRBJ1-1, with 9 bases matching TRBD1. The CDR3 consists of 14 residues. The V gene's germline CDR1 is SGHNT and CDR2 YYREEE (reference sequence). J gave up 4 bases and V 2 bases, and 3 bases lay outside the gene matches. CDR3 nucleotides: TGTGCCAGCAGCTTTTACAGGGGGCTCACTGAAGCTTTCTTT. Protein product: CASSFYRGLTEAFF.

The chain is built from TRBV6-5 and TRBJ2-1; TRBD1 might be the D (5 bases). From germline, CDR1 is MNHEY and CDR2 SVGAGI. The CDR3 covers 14 residues. Trimming removed 5 bases at V and 2 bases at J, with 10 bases between. The DNA of the CDR3 is TGTGCCAGCAGTATCTCGACAGCCTACAATGAGCAGTTCTTC. It is translated as CASSISTAYNEQFF.

The rearrangement links TRBV9 to TRBJ1-2; D remains unclear. CDR3 size: 14 residues. CDR1 SGDLS and CDR2 YYNGEE come from the germline V gene. The ends were cut back, 0 bases at V and 2 bases at J, with 8 bases in the middle. CDR3 sequence reads: CASSVDDLNYGYTF. CDR3 coding DNA: TGTGCCAGCAGCGTAGATGACCTCAACTATGGCTACACCTTC. The whole variable domain, remainder taken from reference TRBV9 and TRBJ1-2, is DSGVTQTPKHLITATGQRVTLRCSPRSGDLSVYWYQQSLDQGLQFLIQYYNGEERAKGNILERFSAQQFPDLHSELNLSSLELGDSALYFCASSVDDLNYGYTFGSGTRLTVV.

The V and J genes are TRBV9 and TRBJ1-1; D gene unclear. Germline assignment: CDR1 SGDLS and CDR2 YYNGEE. The CDR3 spans 13 residues. V lost 0 bases to trimming and J lost 1 base, with 4 bases between them. CDR3 region: CASSVDGNTEAFF. The CDR3 DNA follows: TGTGCCAGCAGCGTAGACGGGAACACTGAAGCTTTCTTT.